This passage covers 14 T cell receptor beta chains from one sample sequenced in a study of T cells in women clearing cervical HPV infection. Repertoires were generated with immunoSEQ multiplex PCR, while TCRdb's copy carries only in-frame clones and drops some. Its clone listing holds some 26,000 clones. Sequenced material: blood buffy coat. Receptor source: a woman between 18 and 75 years old with a cervical HPV16 infection that either progressed to CIN3+ or cleared (not recorded which).

About this clone: The read falls 3 residues short of the CDR3 end, and the missing part is taken from the germline J gene. This chain connects TRBV5-8 to TRBJ2-5, with TRBD1 identical over 7 bases. From germline, CDR1 is SGHTS and CDR2 YDEGEE. This CDR3 spans 14 amino acids. The ends lost 1 base at V and 5 bases at J; junction bases unmatched: 5. This CDR3 is CASSLKTGWETQYF. Incomplete CDR3 DNA: TGTGCCAGCAGCTTGAAGACAGGGTGGGAGACC.

Regarding this clone: From the germline J gene comes the end of the CDR3, since the read stops 3 residues before it. The genes are TRBV5-1 and TRBJ2-5; weak D call: TRBD2 (5 bases). The CDR3 covers 14 residues. Germline assignment: CDR1 SGHRS and CDR2 YFSETQ. Trimming shortened V by 0 bases and J by 5 bases, and 11 bases separated the two germline ends. Incomplete CDR3 DNA: TGCGCCAGCAGCTTGGACAGCACGGGGGAGACC. Its translation: CASSLDSTGET. The whole CDR3 is CASSLDSTGETQYF.

The DNA read from the CDR3 is TGTGCCAGCAACCAGGGAGGCGAG. Translating gives CASNQGGE. The complete CDR3 protein is CASNQGGEQYF. The chain has TRBV6-2 or TRBV6-3 and TRBJ2-7, with D possibly matching TRBD2 (6 bases). With the read ending 3 residues before the CDR3 end, the germline J gene is used to fill in that end. The ends were cut back, 7 bases at V and 6 bases at J, with 10 bases in the middle. CDR1 MNHEY and CDR2 SVGEGT come from the germline V gene. This CDR3 spans 11 amino acids.

Concerning this clone: Read data end 3 residues before the CDR3 end; the end is taken from the germline J gene. The rearrangement uses TRBV7-7 and TRBJ2-3; 7 bases fit TRBD1. J lost 4 bases, V lost 5 bases, and 6 bases had no gene match. The length of the CDR3 is 14 residues. Germline assignment: CDR1 SSHAT and CDR2 FNYEAQ (reference sequence). CDR3 bases read: TGTGCCAGCAGCCACAGGGGATTGGCAGATACG. It encodes CASSHRGLADT. The whole CDR3 sequence is CASSHRGLADTQYF.

On this clone: The CDR3 end is not reached by the read, which stops 3 residues before it; the germline J gene fills it in. The chain carries TRBV30 and TRBJ2-6, with D maybe TRBD2 (5 bases). Trimming removed 5 bases at V and 2 bases at J, with 10 bases between. Germline lookup yields CDR1 GTSNPN and CDR2 SVGIG (reference sequence). The CDR3 runs to 14 residues. CDR3 residues: CAWGIGAGANVLTF. Partial CDR3 DNA: TGTGCCTGGGGGATCGGGGCTGGGGCCAACGTC.

As to this clone: The CDR3 end falls 3 residues outside the read, so it is completed with the germline J gene. The rearrangement joins TRBV7-2 to TRBJ2-5; 12 positions agree with TRBD1. The V gene end was trimmed by 6 bases and the J gene end by 4 bases; junction bases not matched to a gene: 3. Germline lookup yields CDR1 SGHTA and CDR2 FQGNSA. The CDR3 runs 14 residues. CDR3: CASRGDRGRETQYF. The DNA read from the CDR3 is TGTGCCAGCAGGGGGGACAGGGGGCGAGAGACC.

This clone shows up as medium-sized (0.01 to 0.1%) by frequency. The covered CDR3 bases are TGTGCCAGCAGCCCTGCAGGGGGCCTGGAAAACATT. Translated, it gives CASSPAGGLENI. The whole CDR3 sequence is CASSPAGGLENIQYF. V gene TRBV7-9 combines with J gene TRBJ2-4; TRBD1 matches 8 bases. The read ends 3 residues early relative to the CDR3; the germline J gene fills the gap. Looked up from germline, CDR1 is SEHNR and CDR2 is FQNEAQ (reference sequence). Losses at the gene ends were 5 bases for V and 5 bases for J; bases not matched to a gene: 8. CDR3 length: 15 residues.

About this clone itself: The observed sequence ends 3 residues before the CDR3 terminus, with the missing tail filled in from the germline J gene. The chain recombines TRBV19 with TRBJ1-1; TRBD1 aligns across 8 bases. V was clipped by 5 bases and J by 5 bases; unmatched bases: 7. From germline, CDR1 is LNHDA and CDR2 SQIVND (reference sequence). CDR3 size: 14 residues. The CDR3 spells CASSLLQGGTEAFF. The covered CDR3 bases are TGTGCCAGTAGTCTTTTACAGGGGGGGACTGAA.

A note on this clone: The CDR3 end falls 3 residues outside the read, so it is completed with the germline J gene. V is TRBV5-6 and J is TRBJ2-7; D remains ambiguous. The CDR3 length is 11 residues. Trimming took 5 bases from V and 4 from J, leaving 7 bases between them. Germline CDR1 reads SGHDT; CDR2 reads YYEEEE. CDR3 protein: CASSIGYEQYF. Partial CDR3 DNA: TGTGCCAGCAGTATCGGGTACGAG.

Notes on this clone: The DNA ends 3 residues before the CDR3 does, and the rest of the CDR3 is filled in from the germline J gene. The chain links TRBV30 to TRBJ1-4, with TRBD1 identical over 8 bases. The CDR3 consists of 14 residues. CDR1 GTSNPN and CDR2 SVGIG come from the germline V gene (reference sequence). Unmatched junction bases numbered 7, after V lost 3 bases and J lost 7 bases. The CDR3 is CAWSWGGTGEKLFF. The DNA read from the CDR3 is TGTGCCTGGAGCTGGGGGGGGACAGGTGAAAAA.

With regard to this clone: The CDR3 end lies 3 residues beyond the end of the read and is filled in from the germline J gene. The rearrangement uses TRBV20-1 and TRBJ2-5; TRBD2 aligns across 10 bases. From germline, CDR1 is DFQATT and CDR2 SNEGSKA (reference sequence). This CDR3 has 17 amino acids. The junction had 11 bases not matched to a gene; V was cut back by 0 bases and J by 4 bases. The covered CDR3 bases are TGCAGTGCTAGAGATCTTGGACTAGCGGAGTTGAGAGAGACC. Translated, it gives CSARDLGLAELRET. The full-length CDR3 reads as CSARDLGLAELRETQYF.

Comments on this clone: The CDR3 end is not reached by the read, which stops 3 residues before it; the germline J gene fills it in. V is TRBV6-4 and J is TRBJ1-5; D call uncertain. The CDR3 is 13 residues long. Germline V lookup: CDR1 MRHNA, CDR2 SNTAGT. Trimming removed 6 bases at V and 4 bases at J, with 10 bases between. The DNA read from the CDR3 is TGTGCCAGCAGCACAGCTTCGAATCAGCCC. This translates into CASSTASNQP. In full, the CDR3 reads CASSTASNQPQHF.

In regard to this clone: The CDR3 end is not reached by the read, which stops 3 residues before it; the germline J gene fills it in. The chain has TRBV30 and TRBJ2-2, with D uncertain. CDR3 size: 11 residues. CDR1 GTSNPN and CDR2 SVGIG come from the germline V gene (reference sequence). The part of the CDR3 DNA that was read is TGTGCCTGGTTAGGCGGTGAAAAG. Translation: CAWLGGEK. The CDR3 reads in full as CAWLGGEKLFF.

A word on this clone: Read sequence stops 3 residues before the CDR3 end, and the germline J gene provides the missing end. The V and J genes are TRBV28 and TRBJ2-5; 8 bases are a match to TRBD1. The V and J ends lost 2 bases and 4 bases, in that order; junction bases with no gene match: 6. The V gene's germline CDR1 is MDHEN and CDR2 SYDVKM. This CDR3 spans 15 amino acids. CDR3 DNA (partial): TGTGCCAGCAGTTTAAGGACAGGGTTGGGAGAGACC. Its protein product is CASSLRTGLGET. The CDR3, in full, reads CASSLRTGLGETQYF.